The clone carrying this T cell receptor beta chain was counted ten times or more. Its antigen is not known. Treg sorting used a CD4+CD25+CD127-/low gate. Full-length variable regions came from constant-region reverse primers plus semi-nested Nested Universal Primer A PCR. TCRdb re-called the 5' RACE reads through MiXCR, storing one row per CDR3 protein. Here the sample spans 8,500 to 13,000 distinct CDR3 sequences, under 20% being singletons. The germline V gene encodes CDR1 SEHNR and CDR2 FQNEAQ (reference sequence). The CDR3 totals 14 residues. V was pared by 3 bases and J by 4 bases, with 13 bases between. Study findings and constraints: In terms of TCR gene usage, tumor memory CD4+ T cells clustered together with blood and lymph node memory CD4+ cells, as well as with lymph node naive CD4+ cells.

The clonotype originates from a female donor with breast cancer. The V call is TRBV7-9, the J call TRBJ2-7, with D possibly called TRBD1 or TRBD2 (6 bases each). The sequencing sample was made of Tregs sorted from a lymph node. The CDR3 nucleotides read TGTGCCAGCAGCTTCGAGAGGGGGGCATACGAGCAGTACTTC. Its translation: CASSFERGAYEQYF.